A selection of T cell receptor beta chains follows, all from one sample in a study of blood T cell repertoires in COVID-19. The repertoire was sequenced with immunoSEQ multiplex PCR; TCRdb's copy has only in-frame clones and lacks some. The repertoire holds 150,000 to 190,000 clones, with around 91% as singletons. The sequencing input was peripheral blood. The receptor set was obtained from a middle-aged woman with acute or convalescent COVID-19. CDR3s include the opening cysteine and the closing phenylalanine or tryptophan. The D gene is left open where the match is weak. Clone size appears in some rows only: once, few, many, or a class for an expanded clone.

>TRBJ1-4|14|-|-|TRBV27
TGTGCCAGCGGGCCGGGGGGTGGTGGTGAAAAACTGTTTTTT
CASGPGGGGEKLFF
>TRBJ1-3|16|-|-|TRBV6-5
TGTGCCAGCAGTTACTCGATGACAGGCTCTGGAAACACCATATATTTT
CASSYSMTGSGNTIYF
>TRBJ2-1|13|-|TRBD2|TRBV29-1
TGCAGCGTTGAAAAGCGGGAGGGCAATGAGCAGTTCTTC
CSVEKREGNEQFF
>TRBJ1-1|16|-|-|TRBV18
TGTGCCAGCTCACCACGACTAAACGGGGAGAACACTGAAGCTTTCTTT
CASSPRLNGENTEAFF
>TRBJ2-2|16|-|TRBD2|TRBV7-9
TGTGCCAGCAGCTATTCAGCGGGGGGGAACACCGGGGAGCTGTTTTTT
CASSYSAGGNTGELFF
>TRBJ1-5|14|-|-|TRBV5-1
TGCGCCAGCAGCTTAACAGGACGAGATCAGCCCCAGCATTTT
CASSLTGRDQPQHF
>TRBJ1-5|14|-|TRBD1|TRBV29-1
TGCAGCGTCCAATCCGGGACAGGACGCATGCCCCAGCATTTT
CSVQSGTGRMPQHF
>TRBJ2-7|13|-|-|TRBV29-1
TGCAGCGTTGAACTAGCCGACACCTACGAGCAGTACTTC
CSVELADTYEQYF
>TRBJ2-2|20|-|-|TRBV5-5
TGTGCCAGCAGCTTGTACCCCGCAGAGGCAGGGGTTGCGAACACCGGGGAGCTGTTTTTT
CASSLYPAEAGVANTGELFF
>TRBJ2-7|15|once|TRBD2|TRBV6-5
TGTGCCAGCAGTTACCGACTAGCGGGGATCTACGAGCAGTACTTC
CASSYRLAGIYEQYF
>TRBJ1-2|17|-|TRBD1|TRBV11-3
TGTGCCAGCAGCTACAAGGGACAGGGGCCAAGACACTATGGCTACACCTTC
CASSYKGQGPRHYGYTF
>TRBJ2-6|20|-|-|TRBV5-1
TGCGCCAGCAGCCCCGATGTCTTCGGGGATTTTCTGTCTGGGGCCAACGTCCTGACTTTC
CASSPDVFGDFLSGANVLTF
>TRBJ1-1|13|-|-|TRBV15
TGTGCCACCAGCAGGACAGTGAACACTGAAGCTTTCTTT
CATSRTVNTEAFF
>TRBJ2-2|17|-|TRBD2|TRBV7-9
TGTGCCAGCAGCTTAGAGGTTGGACTAGCGGGGACCGGGGAGCTGTTTTTT
CASSLEVGLAGTGELFF
>TRBJ2-4|14|-|TRBD2|TRBV5-1
TGCGCCAGCAGCTTCACCGGGAGGTGGGACATTCAGTACTTC
CASSFTGRWDIQYF
>TRBJ2-3|17|once|-|TRBV5-6
TGTGCCAGCAGCTTGAAAAGGCGGGGGCCTAGCACAGATACGCAGTATTTT
CASSLKRRGPSTDTQYF
>TRBJ2-3|17|once|TRBD2|TRBV11-2
TGTGCCAGCAGGAGCGCAGGCGGGAGGCCTAGCACAGATACGCAGTATTTT
CASRSAGGRPSTDTQYF
>TRBJ2-1|17|-|-|TRBV28
TGTGCCAGCGAACCCTTCGGGGTTCCCGTAACGGCGTCTGAGCAGTTCTTC
CASEPFGVPVTASEQFF
>TRBJ1-4|15|once|-|TRBV2
TGTGCCAGCAGTGACGGGGGAAGAACTAATGAAAAACTGTTTTTT
CASSDGGRTNEKLFF